This TCR beta chain derives from a study of blood T cell repertoires in COVID-19. Overall study context: The origin of the acute and convalescent COVID-19 samples was the United States, Italy and Spain.

Profiled with immunoSEQ multiplex PCR; TCRdb holds only in-frame clones, not every one. The sample records some 530,000 clones, roughly 88% being singletons. This CDR3 is 17 amino acids long. Trimming removed 0 bases from V and 1 base from J, with 12 bases in between. Germline V lookup: CDR1 ENHRY, CDR2 SYGVKD. The origin of this receptor is a human donor in a cohort sampled during active COVID-19. The chain links TRBV10-3 to TRBJ2-2; the D gene is possibly TRBD1 (5 bases). Source material: peripheral blood. This chain's CDR3 is CAISESLGARNTGELFF. CDR3 bases: TGTGCCATCAGTGAGTCGCTAGGGGCAAGGAACACCGGGGAGCTGTTTTTT.